Given below is one TCR beta chain in context. Its specificity is unknown. Stated time point: week 11, during vaccination. With topical imiquimod, each dose of the vaccine consisted of 300 ug of mutant IDH1 20-mer peptide. The V and J ends lost 6 bases and 1 base respectively, with 14 bases between them. This CDR3 is built from 14 residues. Germline values: CDR1 SGHKS, CDR2 YYEKEE (reference sequence). These data come from a study of a mutant IDH1 vaccine in newly diagnosed glioma. Measured with immunoSEQ multiplex PCR; TCRdb has only the in-frame clones, and not every one. The repertoire holds tens of thousands of clones, with 70% to 85% as singletons.

This sequence joins TRBV5-5 and TRBJ2-7; maybe TRBD2 (6 bases). The sequences come from PBMCs, collected from a glioma patient whose treatment included an IDH1 peptide vaccine. This receptor was taken from a man aged 40-55 years with glioma. CDR3 DNA: TGTGCCAGCACCTTTTGGGGGGATTCCTACGAGCAGTACTTC. Residues: CASTFWGDSYEQYF. Based on the CDR3 plus reference TRBV5-5 and TRBJ2-7, the full variable domain is DAGVTQSPTHLIKTRGQQVTLRCSPISGHKSVSWYQQVLGQGPQFIFQYYEKEERGRGNFPDRFSARQFPNYSSELNVNALLLGDSALYLCASTFWGDSYEQYFGPGTRLTVT.